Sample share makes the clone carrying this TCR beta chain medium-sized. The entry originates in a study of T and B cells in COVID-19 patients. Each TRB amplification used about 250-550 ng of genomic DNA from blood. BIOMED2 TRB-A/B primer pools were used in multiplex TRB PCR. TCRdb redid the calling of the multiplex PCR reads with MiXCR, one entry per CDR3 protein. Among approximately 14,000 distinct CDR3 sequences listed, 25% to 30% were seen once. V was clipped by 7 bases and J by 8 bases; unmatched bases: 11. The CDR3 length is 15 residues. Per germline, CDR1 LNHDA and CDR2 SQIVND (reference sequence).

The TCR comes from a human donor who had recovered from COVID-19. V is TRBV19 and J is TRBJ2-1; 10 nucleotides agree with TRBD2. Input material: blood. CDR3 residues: CASTLLAGMGDEQFF. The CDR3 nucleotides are TGTGCCAGTACCCTACTAGCGGGGATGGGCGATGAGCAGTTCTTC. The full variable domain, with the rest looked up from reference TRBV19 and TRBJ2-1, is DGGITQSPKYLFRKEGQNVTLSCEQNLNHDAMYWYRQDPGQGLRLIYYSQIVNDFQKGDIAEGYSVSREKKESFPLTVTSAQKNPTAFYLCASTLLAGMGDEQFFGPGTRLTVL.